The clone carrying this T cell receptor beta chain was recorded many times. Its cognate antigen is unknown. One entry per CDR3 protein results from TCRdb running MiXCR on the 5' RACE reads. Altogether some 220,000 distinct CDR3 sequences are present, 7.3% being singletons, with the ten largest covering around 14%. The source of the sample is a study of CD8 T cells in ankylosing spondylitis. General study points: Apparently characteristic of ankylosing spondylitis blood was a TCR beta motif (under ten highly homologous variants).

This CDR3 region has 17 residues. Trimming at V came to 3 bases and at J to 0 bases, leaving 6 bases not matched to a gene. The V gene's germline CDR1 is SGHRS and CDR2 YFSETQ. The chain uses TRBV5-1 and TRBJ2-1, with 10 nucleotides matching TRBD2. Sequencing was carried out using blood, either unsorted or a sorted T cell fraction (not recorded which). This clonotype originated in a male donor with ankylosing spondylitis. CDR3 sequence: CASSSPSGRVSYNEQFF. The DNA for the CDR3 is TGCGCCAGCAGCTCCCCCAGCGGGAGGGTCTCCTACAATGAGCAGTTCTTC. The whole variable domain, filled in from reference TRBV5-1 and TRBJ2-1, reads KAGVTQTPRYLIKTRGQQVTLSCSPISGHRSVSWYQQTPGQGLQFLFEYFSETQRNKGNFPGRFSGRQFSNSRSEMNVSTLELGDSALYLCASSSPSGRVSYNEQFFGPGTRLTVL.